Following are 21 T cell receptor beta chains from one sample sequenced in a study of blood T cell repertoires in COVID-19. Libraries were prepared by immunoSEQ multiplex PCR; TCRdb keeps only in-frame clonotypes and omits some of them. This table has a few hundred thousand clones, about 82% appearing once. Source material: peripheral blood. The receptors derive from a man aged 45-60 years with active or convalescent COVID-19.

The chain has TRBV2 and TRBJ2-7; 14 bases fit TRBD2. The V gene's germline CDR1 is SNHLY and CDR2 FYNNEI. V shed 7 bases and J 5 bases; nucleotides not matched to a gene: 7. The CDR3 loop spans 15 amino acids. The CDR3 DNA is TGTGCCAGCAAACCCCGACTAGCGGGAGGGCACGAGCAGTACTTC. Translation gives CASKPRLAGGHEQYF.

In its sample, this clone was seen a few times. The chain combines TRBV5-8 with TRBJ2-7; maybe TRBD1 (6 bases). Germline V gene data show CDR1 as SGHTS and CDR2 as YDEGEE. V dropped 6 bases and J dropped 3 bases, with 19 bases sitting between them. This CDR3 is built from 15 residues. The CDR3 DNA reads TGTGCCAGCATTCCCGGTCCAGGGGCTATCTACGAGCAGTACTTC. Its translation is CASIPGPGAIYEQYF.

V gene TRBV5-8 combines with J gene TRBJ1-1; tentative D call: TRBD1 (6 bases). The CDR3 has 13 amino acids. CDR1 and CDR2 from the germline V gene are SGHTS and YDEGEE. Trimming took 0 bases from V and 7 from J, leaving 10 bases between them. In DNA, the CDR3 is TGTGCCAGCAGCTTGGACAGGGTTTATGAAGCTTTCTTT. This codes for CASSLDRVYEAFF.

V and J are TRBV6-5 and TRBJ1-6, with 7 bases identical to TRBD1. With 6 bases clipped from V and 8 bases from J, the junction kept 10 bases outside the gene matches. The CDR3 contains 15 residues. The germline V gene has CDR1 MNHEY and CDR2 SVGAGI. This CDR3 reads CASRLTGTGDSPLHF. The CDR3 bases are TGTGCCAGCAGACTGACAGGGACTGGGGATTCACCCCTCCACTTT.

V usage is TRBV27 and J usage is TRBJ1-5; D is undetermined. The CDR3 length is 15 residues. Germline V gene lookup returns CDR1 MNHEY and CDR2 SMNVEV (reference sequence). Trimming took 3 bases from V and 0 from J, leaving 9 bases between them. This CDR3 is CASSFDQYSNQPQHF. The CDR3 DNA is TGTGCCAGCAGTTTTGATCAGTATAGCAATCAGCCCCAGCATTTT.

This clone was detected only a few times. The chain employs TRBV7-9 and TRBJ2-2; maybe TRBD2 (6 bases). V lost 8 bases, J lost 4 bases, and 23 bases lay in between. Germline lookup yields CDR1 SEHNR and CDR2 FQNEAQ (reference sequence). The CDR3 runs 17 residues. The CDR3 protein is CASGESHGGQGTGELFF. The CDR3 nucleotides read TGTGCCAGCGGTGAATCCCATGGAGGGCAAGGCACCGGGGAGCTGTTTTTT.

The gene calls are TRBV19 and TRBJ1-2; 7 nucleotides agree with TRBD1. CDR3 length equals 15 residues. Germline lookup yields CDR1 LNHDA and CDR2 SQIVND (reference sequence). V dropped 4 bases and J dropped 7; count of bases not matched to a gene: 12. CDR3 in DNA: TGTGCCAGTAGTACTCCCCAGACAGGGACGGGTGGCTACACCTTC. Protein product: CASSTPQTGTGGYTF.

This clone showed up just once. The chain is built from TRBV7-9 and TRBJ2-3, with 10 positions matching TRBD2. CDR3 length: 16 residues. V shed 2 bases, J shed 6 bases, and the junction held 8 bases outside the gene matches. Per the germline V gene, CDR1 is SEHNR and CDR2 is FQNEAQ (reference sequence). This chain's CDR3 is CASSLLAGVVGDTQYF. The CDR3 nucleotides read TGTGCCAGCAGCTTACTAGCGGGAGTGGTAGGCGATACGCAGTATTTT.

V is TRBV7-2 and J is TRBJ2-2, with D possibly being TRBD1 (5 bases). CDR3 length equals 17 residues. V was clipped by 2 bases and J by 3 bases, with 16 bases between them. Germline V gives CDR1 SGHTA, CDR2 FQGNSA. The CDR3 DNA follows: TGTGCCAGCAGCTTAAGGGGCAGGCCCTGGGACACCGGGGAGCTGTTTTTT. Amino acid sequence: CASSLRGRPWDTGELFF.

The table lists this clone with a count of one. This sequence joins TRBV9 and TRBJ2-3; possibly TRBD2 for D (6 bases). Trimming removed 0 bases at V and 2 bases at J, with 19 bases between. CDR3 size: 18 residues. In germline, CDR1 is SGDLS, CDR2 YYNGEE. The CDR3: CASSVGGSGLRHTDTQYF. The CDR3 nucleotides are TGTGCCAGCAGCGTAGGGGGTAGCGGCTTACGCCACACAGATACGCAGTATTTT. The full variable domain, in which reference TRBV9 and TRBJ2-3 provide the parts outside the CDR3, is DSGVTQTPKHLITATGQRVTLRCSPRSGDLSVYWYQQSLDQGLQFLIQYYNGEERAKGNILERFSAQQFPDLHSELNLSSLELGDSALYFCASSVGGSGLRHTDTQYFGPGTRLTVL.

This chain uses TRBV6-1 with TRBJ1-5, with a possible D match to TRBD1 (6 bases). The CDR3 length is 15 residues. From germline, CDR1 is MNHNS and CDR2 SASEGT. With 3 bases removed from V and 7 bases from J, the gap between germline ends came to 16 bases. CDR3: CASSDQRGAGQPQHF. CDR3 coding DNA: TGTGCCAGCAGTGACCAACGGGGGGCAGGGCAGCCCCAGCATTTT.

The chain recombines TRBV9 with TRBJ2-3; D may be TRBD2 (5 bases). V was shortened by 4 bases and J by 6 bases, with 12 bases between the two germline ends. Germline CDR1 SGDLS, CDR2 YYNGEE. This CDR3 has 13 residues. CDR3 region: CASSPSSRDTQYF. The DNA of the CDR3 is TGTGCCAGCAGCCCTAGCTCTCGGGATACGCAGTATTTT.

The rearrangement links TRBV12-5 to TRBJ2-5; weak D call: TRBD1 (5 bases). The CDR3 is 15 amino acids. The V and J ends lost 0 bases and 2 bases respectively, with 10 bases between them. Germline V CDR1 and CDR2: LGHNT, FRNRAP. The CDR3 is CASGLVGAVQETQYF. The CDR3 coding sequence is TGTGCTAGTGGTTTGGTAGGGGCAGTACAAGAGACCCAGTACTTC.

As DNA, the CDR3 is TGTGCCACCAGCCCAGGGGACCCTTCTTTATATGGCTACACCTTC. Protein sequence: CATSPGDPSLYGYTF. V and J are TRBV24-1 and TRBJ1-2; a possible D gene is TRBD1 (6 bases). Per the germline V gene, CDR1 is KGHDR and CDR2 is SFDVKD. CDR3 length equals 15 residues. Trimming stripped 7 bases from V and 5 bases from J, with 19 bases between.

With regard to this clone: The sample carries other DNA sequences with the same CDR3. This sequence joins TRBV5-1 and TRBJ2-2; D may be TRBD2 (6 bases). Trimming pared 0 bases from V and 4 bases from J, leaving 10 bases between. Germline CDR1 SGHRS, CDR2 YFSETQ. CDR3 length: 15 amino acids. In nucleotides, the CDR3 is TGCGCCAGCAGCTTGGTCGCGGGGTCCACCGGGGAGCTGTTTTTT. Translating it yields CASSLVAGSTGELFF.

In this sample, this clone turned up many times. The rearrangement links TRBV28 to TRBJ2-1, with D hard to call. The CDR3 loop spans 14 amino acids. Trimming removed 5 bases at V and 5 bases at J, with 13 bases between. The germline V gene has CDR1 MDHEN and CDR2 SYDVKM. As DNA, the CDR3 is TGTGCCAGCAGTCATCGGAGCTTTCACAATGAGCAGTTCTTC. This sequence encodes CASSHRSFHNEQFF.

The chain carries TRBV11-2 and TRBJ2-5; 10 bases line up with TRBD2. V was pared by 5 bases and J by 4 bases, with 7 bases of the junction left unmatched. The germline gives CDR1 SGHAT, CDR2 FQNNGV. This CDR3 spans 15 amino acids. This CDR3 is CASSQGLAGGETQYF. For the CDR3, the DNA is TGTGCCAGCAGCCAGGGGTTAGCGGGAGGAGAGACCCAGTACTTC.

V gene TRBV9 combines with J gene TRBJ1-2; the D is unclear. CDR3 length equals 14 residues. Trimming left V 4 bases short and J 3 bases short, with 13 bases between. CDR1 is SGDLS, CDR2 YYNGEE, per germline. The CDR3 loop reads CASSIDRGDYGYTF. The CDR3 nucleotides are TGTGCCAGCAGCATCGACCGCGGAGACTATGGCTACACCTTC.

The chain is built from TRBV5-1 and TRBJ2-3; the match to TRBD1 covers 8 bases. CDR3 size: 14 residues. The V gene's germline CDR1 is SGHRS and CDR2 YFSETQ. The trim removed 4 bases at V and 2 bases at J, leaving 3 bases unmatched. The CDR3 nucleotides read TGCGCCAGCAGCCCGGGACAGGCCACAGATACGCAGTATTTT. This codes for CASSPGQATDTQYF.

A few counts support this clone. This chain connects TRBV10-3 to TRBJ1-2; TRBD1 is a possible D gene (6 bases). V lost 5 bases and J lost 4, with 14 bases in between. Looked up from germline, CDR1 is ENHRY and CDR2 is SYGVKD. The CDR3 covers 14 residues. The CDR3 DNA sequence: TGTGCCATCAGTCAAGGGGGACCTGGCTATGGCTACACCTTC. As protein: CAISQGGPGYGYTF.

The chain combines TRBV13 with TRBJ2-2; TRBD1 matches 9 bases. The CDR3 loop spans 15 amino acids. Germline V gives CDR1 PRHDT, CDR2 FYEKMQ (reference sequence). Trimming removed 5 bases from V and 4 bases from J; junction bases left unmatched: 5. This CDR3 is CASSAGTGSTGELFF. The CDR3 DNA reads as TGTGCCAGCAGCGCCGGGACAGGGAGCACCGGGGAGCTGTTTTTT.